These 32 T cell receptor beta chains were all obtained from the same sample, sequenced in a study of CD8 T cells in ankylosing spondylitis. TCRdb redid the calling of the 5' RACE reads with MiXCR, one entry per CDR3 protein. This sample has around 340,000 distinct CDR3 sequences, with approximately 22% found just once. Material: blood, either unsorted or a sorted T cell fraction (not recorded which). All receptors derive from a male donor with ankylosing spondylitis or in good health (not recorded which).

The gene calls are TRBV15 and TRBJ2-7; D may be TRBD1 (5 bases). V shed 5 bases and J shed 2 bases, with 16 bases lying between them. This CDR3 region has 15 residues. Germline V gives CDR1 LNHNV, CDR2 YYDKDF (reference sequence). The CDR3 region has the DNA TGTGCCACCAGCGACCCCGCGACAGCACCCTACGAGCAGTACTTC. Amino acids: CATSDPATAPYEQYF.

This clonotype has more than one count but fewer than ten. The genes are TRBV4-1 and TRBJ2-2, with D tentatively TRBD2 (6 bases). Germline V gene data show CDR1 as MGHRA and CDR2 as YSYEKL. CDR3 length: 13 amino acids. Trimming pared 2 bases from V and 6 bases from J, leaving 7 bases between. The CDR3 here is CASSQSGAGELFF. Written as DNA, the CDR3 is TGCGCCAGCAGCCAATCGGGGGCCGGGGAGCTGTTTTTT.

CDR3 in amino acids: CSAGTGDLYEQYF. In nucleotides, the CDR3 is TGCAGCGCCGGGACAGGGGACCTATACGAGCAGTACTTC. This chain uses TRBV29-1 with TRBJ2-7; 10 bases agree with TRBD1. CDR3 length: 13 residues. From germline, CDR1 is SQVTM and CDR2 ANQGSEA. J was trimmed by 4 bases and V by 7 bases; bases with no gene match: 7.

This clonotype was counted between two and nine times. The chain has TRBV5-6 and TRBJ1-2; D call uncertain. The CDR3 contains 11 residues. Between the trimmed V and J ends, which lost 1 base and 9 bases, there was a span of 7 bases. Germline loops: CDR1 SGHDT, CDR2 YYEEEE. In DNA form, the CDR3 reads TGTGCCAGCAGCTTGTTGCGTAGCTACACCTTC. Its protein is CASSLLRSYTF. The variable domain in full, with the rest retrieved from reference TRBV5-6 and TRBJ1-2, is DAGVTQSPTHLIKTRGQQVTLRCSPKSGHDTVSWYQQALGQGPQFIFQYYEEEERQRGNFPDRFSGHQFPNYSSELNVNALLLGDSALYLCASSLLRSYTFGSGTRLTVV.

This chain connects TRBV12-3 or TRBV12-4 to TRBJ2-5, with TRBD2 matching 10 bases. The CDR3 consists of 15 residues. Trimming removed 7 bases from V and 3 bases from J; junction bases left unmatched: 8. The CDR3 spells CASTRGGLAEETQYF. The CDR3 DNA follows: TGTGCCAGCACCCGAGGTGGACTAGCGGAAGAGACCCAGTACTTC.

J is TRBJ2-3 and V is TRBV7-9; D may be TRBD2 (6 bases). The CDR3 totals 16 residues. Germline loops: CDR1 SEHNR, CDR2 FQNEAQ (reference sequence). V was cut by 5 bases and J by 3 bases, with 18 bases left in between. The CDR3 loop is CASSENWLGGTDTQYF. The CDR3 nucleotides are TGTGCCAGCAGCGAAAACTGGCTAGGAGGGACAGATACGCAGTATTTT.

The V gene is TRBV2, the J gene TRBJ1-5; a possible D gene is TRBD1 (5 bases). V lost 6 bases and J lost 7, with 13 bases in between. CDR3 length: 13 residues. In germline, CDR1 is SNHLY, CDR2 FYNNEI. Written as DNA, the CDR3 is TGTGCCAGCAGATCAGGGTCTGGGCAGCCCCAGCATTTT. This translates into CASRSGSGQPQHF.

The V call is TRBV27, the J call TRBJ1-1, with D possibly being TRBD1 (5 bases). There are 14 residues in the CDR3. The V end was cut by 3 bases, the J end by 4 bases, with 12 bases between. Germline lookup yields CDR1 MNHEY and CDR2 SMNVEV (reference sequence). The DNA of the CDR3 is TGTGCCAGCAGTTTCTACGGGGGAAGCACTGAAGCTTTCTTT. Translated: CASSFYGGSTEAFF.

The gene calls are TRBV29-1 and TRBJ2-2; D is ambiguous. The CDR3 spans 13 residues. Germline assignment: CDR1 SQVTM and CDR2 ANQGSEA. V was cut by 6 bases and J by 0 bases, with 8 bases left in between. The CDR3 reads CSVGSANTGELFF. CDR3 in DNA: TGCAGCGTCGGATCGGCGAACACCGGGGAGCTGTTTTTT.

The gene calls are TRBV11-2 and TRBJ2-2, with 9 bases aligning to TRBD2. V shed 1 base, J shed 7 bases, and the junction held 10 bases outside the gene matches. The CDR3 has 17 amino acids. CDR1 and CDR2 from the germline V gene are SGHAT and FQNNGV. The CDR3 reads CASSLVPEREALGELFF. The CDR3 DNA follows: TGTGCCAGCAGCTTAGTCCCTGAGCGGGAGGCCCTCGGGGAGCTGTTTTTT.

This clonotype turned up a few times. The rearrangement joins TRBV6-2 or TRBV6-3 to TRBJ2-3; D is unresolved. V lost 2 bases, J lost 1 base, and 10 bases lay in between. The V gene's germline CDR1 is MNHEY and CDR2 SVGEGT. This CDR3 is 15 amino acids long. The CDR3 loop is CASSYQNSRTDTQYF. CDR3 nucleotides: TGTGCCAGCAGTTACCAGAACTCACGCACAGATACGCAGTATTTT.

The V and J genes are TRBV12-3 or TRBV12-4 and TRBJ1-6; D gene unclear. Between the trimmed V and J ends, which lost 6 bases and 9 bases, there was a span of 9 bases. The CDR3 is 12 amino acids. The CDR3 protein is CASSPLVSPLHF. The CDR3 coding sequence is TGTGCCAGCAGCCCCCTTGTTTCACCCCTCCACTTT.

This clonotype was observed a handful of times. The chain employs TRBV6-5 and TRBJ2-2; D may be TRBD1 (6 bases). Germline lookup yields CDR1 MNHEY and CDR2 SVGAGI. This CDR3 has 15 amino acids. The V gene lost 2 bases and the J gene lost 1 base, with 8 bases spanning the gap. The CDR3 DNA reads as TGTGCCAGCAGTTACACGGACAGGAACACCGGGGAGCTGTTTTTT. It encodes CASSYTDRNTGELFF.

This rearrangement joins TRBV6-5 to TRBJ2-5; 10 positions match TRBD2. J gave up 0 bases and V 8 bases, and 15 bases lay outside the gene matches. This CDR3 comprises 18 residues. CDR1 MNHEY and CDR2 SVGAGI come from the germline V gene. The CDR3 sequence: CASGYPSGGYQYQETQYF. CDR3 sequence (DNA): TGTGCCAGCGGGTACCCTAGCGGGGGATATCAGTACCAAGAGACCCAGTACTTC.

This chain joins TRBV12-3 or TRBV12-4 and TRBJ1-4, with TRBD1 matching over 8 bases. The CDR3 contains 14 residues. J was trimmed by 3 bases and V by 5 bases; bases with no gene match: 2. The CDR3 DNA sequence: TGTGCCAGCAGTCCAGGGGGCTCTAATGAAAAACTGTTTTTT. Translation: CASSPGGSNEKLFF.

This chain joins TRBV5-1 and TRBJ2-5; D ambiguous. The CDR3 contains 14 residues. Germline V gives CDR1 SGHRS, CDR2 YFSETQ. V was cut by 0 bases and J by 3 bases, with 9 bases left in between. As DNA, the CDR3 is TGCGCCAGCAGCTTGGGGTGGGCAGAAGAGACCCAGTACTTC. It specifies CASSLGWAEETQYF.

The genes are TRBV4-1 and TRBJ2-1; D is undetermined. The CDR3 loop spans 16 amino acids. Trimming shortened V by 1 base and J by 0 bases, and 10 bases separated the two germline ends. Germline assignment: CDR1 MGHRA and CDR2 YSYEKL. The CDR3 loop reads CASSQAPWSSYNEQFF. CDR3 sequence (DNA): TGCGCCAGCAGCCAAGCGCCTTGGAGCTCCTACAATGAGCAGTTCTTC.

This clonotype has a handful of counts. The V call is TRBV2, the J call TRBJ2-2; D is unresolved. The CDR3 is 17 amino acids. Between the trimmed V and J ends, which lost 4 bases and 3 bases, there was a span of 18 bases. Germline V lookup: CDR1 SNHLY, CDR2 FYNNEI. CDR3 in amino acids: CASSGSRTRSDTGELFF. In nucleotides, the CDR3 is TGTGCCAGCAGTGGGAGTAGAACCCGATCAGACACCGGGGAGCTGTTTTTT.

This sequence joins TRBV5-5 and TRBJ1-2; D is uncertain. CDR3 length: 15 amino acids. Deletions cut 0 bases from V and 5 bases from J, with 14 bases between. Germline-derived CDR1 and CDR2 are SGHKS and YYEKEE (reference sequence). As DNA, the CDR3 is TGTGCCAGCAGCTTGGAGTGGAATCCAAATTATGGCTACACCTTC. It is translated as CASSLEWNPNYGYTF.

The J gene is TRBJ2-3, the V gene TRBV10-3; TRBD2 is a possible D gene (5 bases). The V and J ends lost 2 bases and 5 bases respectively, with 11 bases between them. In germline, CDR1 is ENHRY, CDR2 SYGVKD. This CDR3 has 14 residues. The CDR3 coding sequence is TGTGCCATCAGTGAGGGAGCGGCACTAGATACGCAGTATTTT. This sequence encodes CAISEGAALDTQYF.

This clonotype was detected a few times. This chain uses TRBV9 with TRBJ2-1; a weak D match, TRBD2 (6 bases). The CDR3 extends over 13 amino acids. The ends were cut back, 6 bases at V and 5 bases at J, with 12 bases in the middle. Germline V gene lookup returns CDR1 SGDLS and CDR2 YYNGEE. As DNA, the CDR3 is TGTGCCAGCACCCACTCGGGGGACAATGAGCAGTTCTTC. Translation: CASTHSGDNEQFF.

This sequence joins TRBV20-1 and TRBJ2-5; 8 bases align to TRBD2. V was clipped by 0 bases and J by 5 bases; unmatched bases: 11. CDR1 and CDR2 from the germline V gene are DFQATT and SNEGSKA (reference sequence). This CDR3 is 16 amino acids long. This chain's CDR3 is CSARDLYRGGWETQYF. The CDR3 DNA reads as TGCAGTGCTAGAGATCTCTACCGGGGGGGCTGGGAGACCCAGTACTTC.

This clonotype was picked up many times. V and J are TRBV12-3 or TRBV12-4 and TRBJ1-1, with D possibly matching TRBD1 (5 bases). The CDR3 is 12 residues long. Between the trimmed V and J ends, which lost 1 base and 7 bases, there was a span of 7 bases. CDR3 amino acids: CASSLGGSEAFF. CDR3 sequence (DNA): TGTGCCAGCAGTTTAGGGGGGAGTGAAGCTTTCTTT.

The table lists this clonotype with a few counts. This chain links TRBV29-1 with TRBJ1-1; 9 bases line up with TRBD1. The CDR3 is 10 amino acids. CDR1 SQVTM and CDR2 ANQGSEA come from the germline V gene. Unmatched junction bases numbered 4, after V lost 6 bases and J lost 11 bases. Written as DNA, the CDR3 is TGCAGCGTGGGGACAGGGTTGGCTTTCTTT. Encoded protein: CSVGTGLAFF.

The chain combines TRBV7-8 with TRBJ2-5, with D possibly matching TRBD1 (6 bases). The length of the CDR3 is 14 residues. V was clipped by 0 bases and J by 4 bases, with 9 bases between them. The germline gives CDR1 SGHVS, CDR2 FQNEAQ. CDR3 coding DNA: TGTGCCAGCAGCTTAGCGAGAGGGGGAGAGACCCAGTACTTC. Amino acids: CASSLARGGETQYF. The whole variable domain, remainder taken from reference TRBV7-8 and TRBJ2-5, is GAGVSQSPRYKVAKRGQDVALRCDPISGHVSLFWYQQALGQGPEFLTYFQNEAQLDKSGLPSDRFFAERPEGSVSTLKIQRTQQEDSAVYLCASSLARGGETQYFGPGTRLLVL.

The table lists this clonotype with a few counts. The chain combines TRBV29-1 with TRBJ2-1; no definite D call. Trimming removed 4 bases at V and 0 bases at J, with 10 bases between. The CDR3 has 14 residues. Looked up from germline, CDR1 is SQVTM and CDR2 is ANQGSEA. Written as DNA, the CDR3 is TGCAGCGTTGGGGCAGCTAGCTCCTACAATGAGCAGTTCTTC. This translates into CSVGAASSYNEQFF.

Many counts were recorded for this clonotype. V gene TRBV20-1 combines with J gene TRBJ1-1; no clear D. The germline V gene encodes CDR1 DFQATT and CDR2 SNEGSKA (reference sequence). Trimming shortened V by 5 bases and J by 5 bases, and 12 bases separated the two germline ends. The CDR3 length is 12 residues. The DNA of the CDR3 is TGCAGTGCTCCTACTGGGGAGACTGAAGCTTTCTTT. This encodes CSAPTGETEAFF.

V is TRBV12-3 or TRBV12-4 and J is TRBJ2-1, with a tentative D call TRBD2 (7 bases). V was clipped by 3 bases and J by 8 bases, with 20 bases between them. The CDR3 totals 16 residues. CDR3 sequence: CASSFPGGAGTYEQFF. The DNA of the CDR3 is TGTGCCAGCAGTTTCCCGGGGGGCGCAGGCACCTATGAGCAGTTCTTC.

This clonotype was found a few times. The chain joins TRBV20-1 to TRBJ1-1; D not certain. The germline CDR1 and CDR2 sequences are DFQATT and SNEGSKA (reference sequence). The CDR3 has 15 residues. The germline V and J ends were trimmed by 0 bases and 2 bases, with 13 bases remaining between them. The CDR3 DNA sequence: TGCAGTGCTAGAGATCATAAACGGCTAAACACTGAAGCTTTCTTT. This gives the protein CSARDHKRLNTEAFF.

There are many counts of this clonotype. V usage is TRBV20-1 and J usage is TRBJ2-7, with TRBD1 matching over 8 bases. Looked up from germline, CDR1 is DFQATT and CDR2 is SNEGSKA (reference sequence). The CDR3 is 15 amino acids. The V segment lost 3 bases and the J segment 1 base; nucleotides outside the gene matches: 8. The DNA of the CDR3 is TGCAGTGCTAGCGGTTCGGGACAGGAGTCCTACGAGCAGTACTTC. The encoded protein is CSASGSGQESYEQYF.

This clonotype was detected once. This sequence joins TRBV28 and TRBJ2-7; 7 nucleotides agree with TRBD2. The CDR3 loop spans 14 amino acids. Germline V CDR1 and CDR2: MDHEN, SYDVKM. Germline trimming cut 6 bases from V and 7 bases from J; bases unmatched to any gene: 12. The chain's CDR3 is CASSPDGRPGEQYF. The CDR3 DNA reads TGTGCCAGCAGCCCGGACGGGAGGCCGGGAGAGCAGTACTTC. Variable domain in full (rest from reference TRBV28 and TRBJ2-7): DVKVTQSSRYLVKRTGEKVFLECVQDMDHENMFWYRQDPGLGLRLIYFSYDVKMKEKGDIPEGYSVSREKKERFSLILESASTNQTSMYLCASSPDGRPGEQYFGPGTRLTVT.

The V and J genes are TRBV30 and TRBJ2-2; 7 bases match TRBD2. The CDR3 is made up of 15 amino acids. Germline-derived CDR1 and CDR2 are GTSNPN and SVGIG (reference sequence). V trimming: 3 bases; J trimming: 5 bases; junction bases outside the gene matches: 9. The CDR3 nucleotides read TGTGCCTGGAGGGACCCCGGGGAGGGGACCGGGGAGCTGTTTTTT. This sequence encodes CAWRDPGEGTGELFF.